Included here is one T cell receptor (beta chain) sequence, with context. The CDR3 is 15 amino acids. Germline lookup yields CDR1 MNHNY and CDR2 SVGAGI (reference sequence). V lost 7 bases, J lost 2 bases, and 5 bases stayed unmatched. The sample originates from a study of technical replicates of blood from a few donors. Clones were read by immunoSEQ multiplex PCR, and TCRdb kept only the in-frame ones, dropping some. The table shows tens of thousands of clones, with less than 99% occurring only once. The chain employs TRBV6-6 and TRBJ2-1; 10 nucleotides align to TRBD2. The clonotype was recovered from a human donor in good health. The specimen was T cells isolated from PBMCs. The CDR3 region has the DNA TGTGCCAGCACCTTAGCGGGAGGAACCTACAATGAGCAGTTCTTC. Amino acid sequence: CASTLAGGTYNEQFF.